This T cell receptor (beta chain) was recorded in a study of shared clonotypes between healthy human individuals. This clone was seen just once. The germline gives CDR1 MNHEY, CDR2 SVGAGI. The CDR3 is 14 amino acids. Between the trimmed V and J ends, which lost 6 bases and 2 bases, there was a span of 11 bases. Recent acute infections and vaccinations were absent in the healthy HIV-negative adult donors. At the deep level, the assay was run. Assay: immunoSEQ multiplex PCR; the TCRdb copy retains only in-frame clones and omits some. The repertoire holds some 470,000 clones, with less than 80% as singletons.

Sequences were obtained from PBMCs. The TCR comes from a middle-aged woman in good health. Some clones in this sample may be carry-over from other donors' samples. This sequence joins TRBV6-5 and TRBJ1-3; no definite D call. The CDR3 nucleotides read TGTGCCAGCAGGAGCAGCACCCCTGGAAACACCATATATTTT. Its translation is CASRSSTPGNTIYF.